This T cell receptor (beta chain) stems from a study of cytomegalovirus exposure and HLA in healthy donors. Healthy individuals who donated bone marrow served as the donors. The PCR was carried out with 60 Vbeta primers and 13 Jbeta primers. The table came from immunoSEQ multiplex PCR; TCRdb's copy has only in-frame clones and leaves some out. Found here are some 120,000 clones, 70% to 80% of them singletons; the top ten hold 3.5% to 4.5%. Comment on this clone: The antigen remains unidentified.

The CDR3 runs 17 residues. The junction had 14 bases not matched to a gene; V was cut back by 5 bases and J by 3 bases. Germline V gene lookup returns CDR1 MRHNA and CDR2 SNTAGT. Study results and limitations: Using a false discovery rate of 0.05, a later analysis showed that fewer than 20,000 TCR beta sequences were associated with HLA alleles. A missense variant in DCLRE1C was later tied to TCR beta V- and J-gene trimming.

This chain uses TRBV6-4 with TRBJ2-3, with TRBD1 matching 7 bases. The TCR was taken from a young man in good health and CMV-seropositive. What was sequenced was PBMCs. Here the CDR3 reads CASSPDPVLTGTDTQYF. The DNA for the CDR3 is TGTGCCAGCAGTCCCGACCCCGTCCTGACAGGGACAGATACGCAGTATTTT.